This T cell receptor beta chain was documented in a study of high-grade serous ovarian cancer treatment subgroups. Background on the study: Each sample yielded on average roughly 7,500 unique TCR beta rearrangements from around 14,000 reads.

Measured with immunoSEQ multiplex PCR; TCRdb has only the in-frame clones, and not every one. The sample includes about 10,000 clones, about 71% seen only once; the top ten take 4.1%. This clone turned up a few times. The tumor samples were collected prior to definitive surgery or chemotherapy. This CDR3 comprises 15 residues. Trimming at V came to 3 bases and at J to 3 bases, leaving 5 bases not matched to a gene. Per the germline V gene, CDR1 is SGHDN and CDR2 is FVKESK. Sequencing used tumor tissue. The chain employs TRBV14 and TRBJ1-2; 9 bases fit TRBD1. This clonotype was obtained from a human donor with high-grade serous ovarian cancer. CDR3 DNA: TGTGCCAGCAGCCAGGACAGGGGACTCGACTATGGCTACACCTTC. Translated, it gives CASSQDRGLDYGYTF.